This TCR beta chain comes out of a study of blood T cell repertoires in COVID-19. Study information: Sites across the United States, Italy and Spain contributed samples from acute and convalescent COVID-19. The cDNA or gDNA used as material had been derived from T cells, B-cell-depleted T cells, or PBMCs.

Trimming stripped 6 bases from V and 4 bases from J, with 15 bases between. Germline CDR1 is ENHRY and CDR2 is SYGVKD. CDR3 length equals 15 residues. Per the original methods: Amplification of reference gene primers was used by the study to estimate nucleated cell counts. Clones were sequenced by immunoSEQ multiplex PCR, and TCRdb holds only the in-frame ones, with some missing. That table furnishes V, J and clone size, whereas the DNA furnished D and trimming. The repertoire has 400,000 to 500,000 clones, 88% of them found once; the top ten carry 1.2% to 1.5%. Participants reported their clinical history, and cohort assignment relied on those reports.

The TCR sequence derives from a young woman who had been exposed to COVID-19. The V gene is TRBV10-3, the J gene TRBJ1-4; perhaps TRBD1 as D (5 bases). The specimen sequenced was PBMCs or T cells enriched from blood (not recorded which). The CDR3 DNA follows: TGTGCCATCAGCGGACGGGGGGGTGGTAATGAAAAACTGTTTTTT. The encoded protein is CAISGRGGGNEKLFF.